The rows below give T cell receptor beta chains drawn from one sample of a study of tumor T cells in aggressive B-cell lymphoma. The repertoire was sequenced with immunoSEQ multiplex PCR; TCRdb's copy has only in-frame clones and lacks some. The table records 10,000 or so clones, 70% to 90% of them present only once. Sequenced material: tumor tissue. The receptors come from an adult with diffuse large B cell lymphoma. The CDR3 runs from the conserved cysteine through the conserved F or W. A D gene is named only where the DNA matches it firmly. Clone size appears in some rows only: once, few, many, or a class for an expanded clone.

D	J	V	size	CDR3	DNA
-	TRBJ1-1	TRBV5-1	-	CASSTRGYSMNTEAFF	TGCGCCAGCAGCACAAGGGGGTACTCCATGAACACTGAAGCTTTCTTT
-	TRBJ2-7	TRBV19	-	CASSEGYEQYF	TGTGCCAGTAGTGAGGGCTACGAGCAGTACTTC
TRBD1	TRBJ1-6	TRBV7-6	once	CASSLEDRPPLHF	TGTGCCAGCAGCTTAGAGGACAGGCCACCCCTCCACTTT
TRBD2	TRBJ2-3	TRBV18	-	CASSPPTPFSAGGITDTQYF	TGTGCCAGCTCACCCCCCACACCATTTTCGGCGGGGGGTATCACAGATACGCAGTATTTT
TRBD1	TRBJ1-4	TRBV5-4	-	CASSLGPDRDTNEKLFF	TGTGCCAGCAGCTTGGGTCCCGACAGGGATACAAATGAAAAACTGTTTTTT
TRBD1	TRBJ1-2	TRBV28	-	CASSSLGQGARYGYTF	TGTGCCAGCAGTTCCCTGGGGCAGGGGGCCCGTTATGGCTACACCTTC
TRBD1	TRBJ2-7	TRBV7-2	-	CASSFPDRGLFEQYF	TGTGCCAGCAGCTTTCCGGACAGGGGCCTCTTCGAGCAGTACTTC
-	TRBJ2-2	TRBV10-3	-	CAISDEQTGELFF	TGTGCCATCAGTGACGAGCAAACCGGGGAGCTGTTTTTT
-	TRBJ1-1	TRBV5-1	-	CASSPQPLGGNTEAFF	TGCGCCAGCAGCCCACAACCATTAGGGGGGAACACTGAAGCTTTCTTT
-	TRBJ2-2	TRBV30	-	CAWSSGNTGELFF	TGTGCCTGGAGCTCAGGGAACACCGGGGAGCTGTTTTTT
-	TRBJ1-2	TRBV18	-	CASSPSLGQKYGYTF	TGTGCCAGCTCACCATCCCTGGGCCAGAAGTATGGCTACACCTTC